This TCR beta chain was identified in a study of T cells in Graves' hyperthyroidism and ophthalmopathy. V was cut by 7 bases and J by 0 bases, with 13 bases left in between. This CDR3 contains 14 residues. There were TCR beta CDR3 regions amplified from RNA transcripts. First-round RT-PCR targeting the TCR CDR3 was performed with the HTBI primer set. Using its own MiXCR run on the multiplex PCR reads, TCRdb lists one record per CDR3 protein. The sample contains 650,000 to 850,000 distinct CDR3 sequences, over 15% of which appear only once. This clonotype was seen repeatedly, ten times or more. The TCR comes from a woman in her forties or fifties with Graves' hyperthyroidism that later progressed to Graves' ophthalmopathy. Sequenced sample: blood. The rearrangement joins TRBV12-3 or TRBV12-4 to TRBJ2-7; D not resolved. Here the CDR3 DNA reads TGTGCCAGCACTCCAGGCCCTAGCTCCTACGAGCAGTACTTC. As protein: CASTPGPSSYEQYF.